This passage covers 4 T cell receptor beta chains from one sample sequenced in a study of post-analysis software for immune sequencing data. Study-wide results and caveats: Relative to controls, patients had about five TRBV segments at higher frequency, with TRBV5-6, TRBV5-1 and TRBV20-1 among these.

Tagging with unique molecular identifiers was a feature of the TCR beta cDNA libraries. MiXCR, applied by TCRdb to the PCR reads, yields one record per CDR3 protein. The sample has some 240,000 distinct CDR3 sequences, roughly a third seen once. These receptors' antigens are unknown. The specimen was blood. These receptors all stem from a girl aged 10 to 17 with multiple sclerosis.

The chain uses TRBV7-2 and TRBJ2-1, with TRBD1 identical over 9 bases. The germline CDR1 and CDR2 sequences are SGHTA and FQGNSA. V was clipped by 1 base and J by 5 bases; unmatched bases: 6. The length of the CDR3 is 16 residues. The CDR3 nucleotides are TGTGCCAGCAGCTTAGATGGGACAGGGTACCACAATGAGCAGTTCTTC. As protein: CASSLDGTGYHNEQFF.

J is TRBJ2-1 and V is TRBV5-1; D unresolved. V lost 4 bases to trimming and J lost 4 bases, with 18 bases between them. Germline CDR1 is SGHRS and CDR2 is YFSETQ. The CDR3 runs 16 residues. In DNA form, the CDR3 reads TGCGCCAGCAGCCCAACCGGGTCCGCGAGTTACAATGAGCAGTTCTTC. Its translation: CASSPTGSASYNEQFF.

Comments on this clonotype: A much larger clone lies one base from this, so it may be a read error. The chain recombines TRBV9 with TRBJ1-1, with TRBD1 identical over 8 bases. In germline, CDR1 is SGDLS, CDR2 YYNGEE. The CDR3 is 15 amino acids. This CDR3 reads CACSDEGQGPTEAFF. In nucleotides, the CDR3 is TGTGCCTGCAGCGATGAAGGACAGGGACCAACTGAAGCTTTCTTT.

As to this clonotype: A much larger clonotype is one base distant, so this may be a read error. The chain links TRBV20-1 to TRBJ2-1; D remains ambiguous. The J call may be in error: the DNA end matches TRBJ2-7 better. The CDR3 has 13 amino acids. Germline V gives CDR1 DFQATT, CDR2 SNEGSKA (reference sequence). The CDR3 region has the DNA TGCAGTGCTAGGGGTCTTTTCGACAATGAGCAGTACTTC. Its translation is CSARGLFDNEQYF.